The clone carrying this TCR beta chain showed up just a few times. Assay used: immunoSEQ multiplex PCR; TCRdb lists only in-frame clones, some missing. The sample lists fewer than 250,000 clones, 90% to 95% occurring once. This sample was included in a study of control samples from healthy donors and cancer patients. Between the trimmed V and J ends, which lost 1 base and 6 bases, there was a span of 8 bases. The germline V gene has CDR1 SGHNT and CDR2 YYREEE (reference sequence). This CDR3 has 12 residues. This chain links TRBV5-4 with TRBJ2-7; D not certain. The receptor was isolated from a man aged 30-40 years in good health. Material for sequencing was blood. The CDR3 sequence: CASSLPGGEQYF. In DNA, the CDR3 is TGTGCCAGCAGCTTGCCAGGTGGCGAGCAGTACTTC.